Shown below are 18 T cell receptor beta chains from a single sample sequenced in a study of cytomegalovirus exposure and HLA in healthy donors. The PCR ran on 60 Vbeta and 13 Jbeta primers. The assay was immunoSEQ multiplex PCR, and TCRdb's table has in-frame clones only and misses some. The sample consists of 150,000 to 200,000 clones, 68% of them appearing once. The sequenced sample consisted of PBMCs. Receptors were obtained from a man aged 30 to 45 in good health and CMV-seropositive.

The rearrangement links TRBV5-1 to TRBJ2-1, with 11 positions matching TRBD1. The CDR3 has 16 amino acids. The V gene's germline CDR1 is SGHRS and CDR2 YFSETQ. Trimming at V came to 2 bases and at J to 9 bases, leaving 10 bases not matched to a gene. This chain's CDR3 is CASSFVGQGGFGEQFF. CDR3 in DNA: TGCGCCAGCAGCTTCGTGGGACAGGGGGGATTTGGTGAGCAGTTCTTC.

This chain connects TRBV28 to TRBJ2-5, with 7 positions matching TRBD1. The CDR3 is 14 residues long. CDR1 and CDR2 (germline): MDHEN, SYDVKM. Trimming removed 6 bases from V and 4 bases from J; junction bases left unmatched: 8. Here the CDR3 DNA reads TGTGCCAGCAGCGCCCCGACAGGGAGAGAGACCCAGTACTTC. Translating it yields CASSAPTGRETQYF.

Only a few counts were recorded for this clone. The rearrangement uses TRBV2 and TRBJ2-2, with TRBD2 matching over 9 bases. This CDR3 is 16 amino acids long. Unmatched junction bases numbered 9, after V lost 6 bases and J lost 4 bases. CDR1 is SNHLY and CDR2 is FYNNEI in the germline V gene. CDR3 nucleotide sequence: TGTGCCAGCAGGGGGACTAGCCTTTCTGTCACCGGGGAGCTGTTTTTT. It is translated as CASRGTSLSVTGELFF. Full variable domain (remainder filled in from reference TRBV2 and TRBJ2-2): EPEVTQTPSHQVTQMGQEVILRCVPISNHLYFYWYRQILGQKVEFLVSFYNNEISEKSEIFDDQFSVERPDGSNFTLKIRSTKLEDSAMYFCASRGTSLSVTGELFFGEGSRLTVL.

The V call is TRBV28, the J call TRBJ1-4; TRBD1 agrees at 10 bases. The CDR3 totals 17 residues. V lost 7 bases and J lost 0; bases outside the gene matches: 8. Germline V gene sequence: CDR1 MDHEN, CDR2 SYDVKM. DNA of the CDR3: TGTGCCAGCATGACTGGGACAGGGGTGGCAACTAATGAAAAACTGTTTTTT. Translation gives CASMTGTGVATNEKLFF.

This clone was detected only a few times. The rearrangement uses TRBV7-9 and TRBJ1-1; 8 bases fit TRBD1. The junction had 10 bases not matched to a gene; V was cut back by 6 bases and J by 4 bases. Germline V gives CDR1 SEHNR, CDR2 FQNEAQ (reference sequence). The length of the CDR3 is 15 residues. The CDR3 sequence: CASRDSGTGSTEAFF. The CDR3 bases are TGTGCCAGCAGGGATTCCGGGACAGGTAGCACTGAAGCTTTCTTT.

V is TRBV14 and J is TRBJ2-7; D possibly corresponds to TRBD2 (5 bases). Germline CDR1 reads SGHDN; CDR2 reads FVKESK. The CDR3 is made up of 13 amino acids. Deletions cut 0 bases from V and 7 bases from J, with 10 bases between. The CDR3: CASSQDTAAEQYF. Here the CDR3 DNA reads TGTGCCAGCAGCCAAGATACAGCGGCGGAGCAGTACTTC.

The chain is built from TRBV5-1 and TRBJ2-1; 10 bases agree with TRBD2. This CDR3 comprises 16 residues. The junction had 5 bases not matched to a gene; V was cut back by 1 base and J by 4 bases. Germline-derived CDR1 and CDR2 are SGHRS and YFSETQ. CDR3 loop: CASSLQREGLYNEQFF. DNA of the CDR3: TGCGCCAGCAGCTTGCAGCGGGAGGGTCTGTACAATGAGCAGTTCTTC.

V usage is TRBV5-1 and J usage is TRBJ2-7; D is perhaps TRBD2 (6 bases). Germline assignment: CDR1 SGHRS and CDR2 YFSETQ. This CDR3 comprises 15 residues. Trimming removed 4 bases from V and 3 bases from J, with 17 bases in between. The CDR3 loop is CASSPGGSGSYEQYF. In nucleotides, the CDR3 is TGCGCCAGCAGCCCTGGCGGTAGCGGAAGCTACGAGCAGTACTTC.

This clone was counted a single time. The V and J genes are TRBV6-1 and TRBJ1-5, with D perhaps matching TRBD1 (6 bases). V lost 0 bases and J lost 0, with 12 bases in between. Germline V gives CDR1 MNHNS, CDR2 SASEGT. This CDR3 has 17 residues. The CDR3 reads CASSEARDRYSNQPQHF. The CDR3 DNA is TGTGCCAGCAGTGAAGCACGAGACAGGTATAGCAATCAGCCCCAGCATTTT.

The CDR3 loop reads CSVEVREKLFF. Here the CDR3 DNA reads TGCAGCGTTGAGGTTCGGGAAAAACTGTTTTTT. The rearrangement uses TRBV29-1 and TRBJ1-4; no firm D call. CDR1 is SQVTM, CDR2 ANQGSEA, per germline. The CDR3 has 11 amino acids. V lost 3 bases, J lost 8 bases, and 7 bases lay in between.

This rearrangement joins TRBV4-1 to TRBJ2-1, with 13 bases fitting TRBD2. Germline trimming cut 1 base from V and 7 bases from J; bases unmatched to any gene: 4. This CDR3 is 16 amino acids long. CDR1 and CDR2 from the germline V gene are MGHRA and YSYEKL. The CDR3: CASSQGLAGGGNEQFF. The CDR3 DNA reads as TGCGCCAGCAGCCAAGGACTAGCGGGAGGAGGGAATGAGCAGTTCTTC.

The chain has TRBV9 and TRBJ1-2, with D perhaps TRBD1 (6 bases). CDR1 is SGDLS and CDR2 is YYNGEE in the germline V gene. The CDR3 is made up of 15 amino acids. The V and J ends lost 0 bases and 4 bases respectively, with 13 bases between them. CDR3 bases: TGTGCCAGCAGCGTAGTCGGGACAAAGAGCTATGGCTACACCTTC. Encoded protein: CASSVVGTKSYGYTF.

This clone occurred a few times. The V and J genes are TRBV4-2 and TRBJ2-7; 13 nucleotides line up with TRBD2. Looked up from germline, CDR1 is LGHNA and CDR2 is YNFKEQ. V was pared by 0 bases and J by 5 bases, with 7 bases of the junction left unmatched. The CDR3 is 17 amino acids. The CDR3 DNA sequence: TGTGCCAGCAGCCAAGAGGACGGACTAGCGGGAGTTCACGAGCAGTACTTC. It codes for CASSQEDGLAGVHEQYF.

This chain links TRBV19 with TRBJ1-1, with D unclear. Between the trimmed V and J ends, which lost 7 bases and 6 bases, there was a span of 9 bases. CDR1 is LNHDA, CDR2 SQIVND, per germline (reference sequence). This CDR3 is 11 amino acids long. The DNA of the CDR3 is TGTGCCAGTATTAGTTTGTCTGAAGCTTTCTTT. Amino acid sequence: CASISLSEAFF.

On this clone: Other DNA sequences in this specimen translate into the identical CDR3. The rearrangement joins TRBV6-5 to TRBJ1-4; maybe TRBD1 (6 bases). The CDR3 runs 13 residues. Trimming pared 6 bases from V and 3 bases from J, leaving 8 bases between. The V gene's germline CDR1 is MNHEY and CDR2 SVGAGI. CDR3 loop: CASSGQPNEKLFF. Here the CDR3 DNA reads TGTGCCAGCAGCGGACAGCCTAATGAAAAACTGTTTTTT.

The V and J genes are TRBV29-1 and TRBJ2-1; D is possibly TRBD2 (6 bases). With 0 bases removed from V and 2 bases from J, the gap between germline ends came to 11 bases. Germline V gene data show CDR1 as SQVTM and CDR2 as ANQGSEA. This CDR3 spans 15 amino acids. For the CDR3, the DNA is TGCAGCGTTGAAGAACGCGGAGGGGCCTACAATGAGCAGTTCTTC. Amino acid sequence: CSVEERGGAYNEQFF.

The V gene is TRBV19, the J gene TRBJ2-3; tentative D call: TRBD2 (6 bases). Germline assignment: CDR1 LNHDA and CDR2 SQIVND (reference sequence). This CDR3 comprises 15 residues. V lost 9 bases, J lost 4 bases, and 20 bases lay in between. CDR3 in amino acids: CASQGLPFGPDTQYF. The CDR3 DNA sequence: TGTGCCAGCCAGGGACTCCCCTTTGGGCCAGATACGCAGTATTTT.

The sample holds one count of this clone. This chain connects TRBV9 to TRBJ2-1, with 12 bases matching TRBD2. Losses at the gene ends were 1 base for V and 8 bases for J; bases not matched to a gene: 7. Germline-derived CDR1 and CDR2 are SGDLS and YYNGEE. The CDR3 runs to 16 residues. The CDR3 sequence: CASSVRETSGSDEQFF. In nucleotides, the CDR3 is TGTGCCAGCAGCGTAAGGGAGACTAGCGGGAGCGATGAGCAGTTCTTC. Using reference TRBV9 and TRBJ2-1 for the parts outside the CDR3, the full variable domain is DSGVTQTPKHLITATGQRVTLRCSPRSGDLSVYWYQQSLDQGLQFLIQYYNGEERAKGNILERFSAQQFPDLHSELNLSSLELGDSALYFCASSVRETSGSDEQFFGPGTRLTVL.